This entry lists 12 T cell receptor beta chains sequenced from one sample in a study of blood T cell repertoires in COVID-19. The method was immunoSEQ multiplex PCR; TCRdb's version includes in-frame clones alone and lacks a portion of them. The data show 94,000 or so clones, around 84% seen once. Material: peripheral blood. Every receptor here comes from a man in his fifties or sixties with acute or convalescent COVID-19.

The V and J genes are TRBV19 and TRBJ2-3; TRBD2 matches at 8 bases. Looked up from germline, CDR1 is LNHDA and CDR2 is SQIVND (reference sequence). This CDR3 is 16 amino acids long. After removal of 5 bases from V and 0 bases from J, the junction contained 7 bases not matched to a gene. CDR3 sequence (DNA): TGTGCCAGTAGTGCCCAACTAGCGGCTAGCACAGATACGCAGTATTTT. Encoded protein: CASSAQLAASTDTQYF.

The chain uses TRBV3-1 (or the pseudogene TRBV3-2) and TRBJ1-6; D is undetermined. The CDR3 totals 16 residues. The germline CDR1 and CDR2 sequences are LGHDT and YNNKEL (reference sequence). Trimming removed 0 bases from V and 6 bases from J, with 12 bases in between. The DNA for the CDR3 is TGTGCCAGCAGCCAAGATAGCGGCAGCTTTAATTCACCCCTCCACTTT. Residues: CASSQDSGSFNSPLHF.

The rearrangement joins TRBV18 to TRBJ2-5; the match to TRBD2 covers 7 bases. This CDR3 contains 13 residues. CDR1 and CDR2 from the germline V gene are KGHSH and LQKENI. J lost 4 bases, V lost 5 bases, and 4 bases had no gene match. The CDR3: CASSWASGETQYF. The CDR3 bases are TGTGCCAGCTCATGGGCTAGCGGAGAGACCCAGTACTTC.

CDR3 coding DNA: TGCAGCGGGGGGGCCTTGGAGACCCAGTACTTC. Translation: CSGGALETQYF. V is TRBV20-1 and J is TRBJ2-5, with 8 bases lining up with TRBD2. Per germline, CDR1 DFQATT and CDR2 SNEGSKA (reference sequence). This CDR3 is 11 amino acids long.

J is TRBJ1-2 and V is TRBV15; possible D gene TRBD1, 5 bases. This CDR3 spans 17 amino acids. Trimming took 5 bases from V and 8 from J, leaving 27 bases between them. Germline values: CDR1 LNHNV, CDR2 YYDKDF (reference sequence). CDR3 DNA sequence: TGTGCCACCAGCTCTTGGGAAGAGGCAGGGAACGTTGGAGGCTACACCTTC. This gives the protein CATSSWEEAGNVGGYTF.

The CDR3 sequence is CASKRGTGPEATQYF. CDR3 DNA: TGTGCCAGTAAGCGGGGGACCGGACCTGAAGCGACCCAGTACTTC. The genes are TRBV19 and TRBJ2-5, with 8 positions matching TRBD2. The CDR3 extends over 15 amino acids. Germline trimming cut 7 bases from V and 7 bases from J; bases unmatched to any gene: 14. The germline V gene encodes CDR1 LNHDA and CDR2 SQIVND (reference sequence).

Only one count was recorded for this clone. Distinct nucleotide sequences in the sample also encode this CDR3. The V and J genes are TRBV6-1 and TRBJ1-3, with D tentatively TRBD1 (6 bases). The CDR3 has 18 residues. The germline V and J ends were trimmed by 4 bases and 0 bases, with 19 bases remaining between them. Germline values: CDR1 MNHNS, CDR2 SASEGT. Written as DNA, the CDR3 is TGTGCCAGCAGTGCTCGTGGACAGTCCACAGCCTCTGGAAACACCATATATTTT. It translates to CASSARGQSTASGNTIYF.

This clone was seen a handful of times. The chain carries TRBV5-1 and TRBJ1-6; weak D call: TRBD1 (6 bases). Per the germline V gene, CDR1 is SGHRS and CDR2 is YFSETQ. The CDR3 length is 16 residues. V was clipped by 1 base and J by 0 bases, with 8 bases between them. In DNA, the CDR3 is TGCGCCAGCAGCTTGAAAGGGGGCTCCTATAATTCACCCCTCCACTTT. Translated, it gives CASSLKGGSYNSPLHF.

The chain carries TRBV24-1 and TRBJ1-5; 9 nucleotides line up with TRBD1. Germline trimming cut 3 bases from V and 4 bases from J; bases unmatched to any gene: 6. CDR1 KGHDR and CDR2 SFDVKD come from the germline V gene. The CDR3 contains 16 residues. In DNA, the CDR3 is TGTGCCACCAGTGATAGAGGGGACAGGGCGAATCAGCCCCAGCATTTT. Protein product: CATSDRGDRANQPQHF.

This chain connects TRBV5-6 to TRBJ2-4, with D possibly matching TRBD1 (5 bases). This CDR3 has 15 residues. Trimming shortened V by 3 bases and J by 0 bases, and 10 bases separated the two germline ends. Looked up from germline, CDR1 is SGHDT and CDR2 is YYEEEE. In DNA, the CDR3 is TGTGCCAGCAGCTACAGGTTACTAGCCAAAAACATTCAGTACTTC. It yields the protein CASSYRLLAKNIQYF.

V usage is TRBV7-8 and J usage is TRBJ2-6; TRBD1 matches 10 bases. After removal of 8 bases from V and 2 bases from J, the junction contained 9 bases not matched to a gene. CDR3 length: 17 residues. Germline CDR1 and CDR2: SGHVS and FQNEAQ. The CDR3 coding sequence is TGTGCCAGCGAGGGGCTCGGACAGGGGGCTGGGGCCAACGTCCTGACTTTC. This codes for CASEGLGQGAGANVLTF. The full variable domain, in which reference TRBV7-8 and TRBJ2-6 provide the parts outside the CDR3, is GAGVSQSPRYKVAKRGQDVALRCDPISGHVSLFWYQQALGQGPEFLTYFQNEAQLDKSGLPSDRFFAERPEGSVSTLKIQRTQQEDSAVYLCASEGLGQGAGANVLTFGAGSRLTVL.

The chain joins TRBV18 to TRBJ2-5; TRBD1 agrees at 8 bases. The CDR3 has 15 residues. Germline-derived CDR1 and CDR2 are KGHSH and LQKENI. V lost 6 bases, J lost 2 bases, and 8 bases stayed unmatched. CDR3 coding DNA: TGTGCCAGCTCGTACAACTACAGGGGGCAAGAGACCCAGTACTTC. It is translated as CASSYNYRGQETQYF.